The next 28 T cell receptor beta chains were all read from a single sample in a study of OX40 agonist ivuxolimab in advanced cancers. Only in-frame clones appear in the TCRdb table, and some are missing; sequencing was by immunoSEQ multiplex PCR. The sample holds thousands of clones, over 60% seen once. Material: CD4+ or CD8+ T cells sorted from blood, obtained in a trial of the OX40 agonist ivuxolimab. The receptors here all came from an adult with an advanced solid tumor such as melanoma, head and neck, liver or kidney cancer.

J is TRBJ1-2 and V is TRBV7-9; a weak D match, TRBD1 (5 bases). The CDR3 has 14 residues. CDR1 and CDR2 from the germline V gene are SEHNR and FQNEAQ (reference sequence). Trimming shortened V by 5 bases and J by 4 bases, and 14 bases separated the two germline ends. DNA for the CDR3: TGTGCCAGCAGCCCAACGGGACGGCCCTATGGCTACACCTTC. Its protein product is CASSPTGRPYGYTF.

This clone qualifies as medium-sized. This rearrangement joins TRBV11-2 to TRBJ1-1; D call uncertain. From germline, CDR1 is SGHAT and CDR2 FQNNGV. CDR3 length equals 14 residues. Between the trimmed V and J ends, which lost 1 base and 0 bases, there was a span of 6 bases. The CDR3 loop is CASSLGGVNTEAFF. In DNA form, the CDR3 reads TGTGCCAGCAGCTTAGGAGGAGTGAACACTGAAGCTTTCTTT.

This chain links TRBV11-1 with TRBJ1-6; 9 nucleotides agree with TRBD1. The CDR3 loop spans 16 amino acids. V trimming: 4 bases; J trimming: 8 bases; junction bases outside the gene matches: 9. Germline CDR1 reads SGHAT; CDR2 reads FQDESV (reference sequence). CDR3 bases: TGTGCCAGCAGCTCGCCGAACAGGGGGCGTGATTCACCCCTCCACTTT. This gives the protein CASSSPNRGRDSPLHF.

Written as DNA, the CDR3 is TGTGCCAGCAGTGATAAGAGGGGGCGAGGAAGCTCCTATAATTCACCCCTCCACTTT. The encoded protein is CASSDKRGRGSSYNSPLHF. The chain carries TRBV6-1 and TRBJ1-6, with 7 nucleotides matching TRBD1. The CDR3 consists of 19 residues. Germline CDR1 reads MNHNS; CDR2 reads SASEGT. V lost 3 bases to trimming and J lost 0 bases; unmatched junction nucleotides: 11.

The chain uses TRBV7-9 and TRBJ1-5; the match to TRBD1 covers 8 bases. Looked up from germline, CDR1 is SEHNR and CDR2 is FQNEAQ (reference sequence). The CDR3 contains 17 residues. Trimming removed 1 base from V and 3 bases from J; junction bases left unmatched: 8. CDR3 DNA sequence: TGTGCCAGCAGCTTAGGGGGGACAGGTGTCTACAATCAGCCCCAGCATTTT. Amino acids: CASSLGGTGVYNQPQHF.

DNA for the CDR3: TGTGCCAGCAGCAAAGCGGGACTAGCGGGGGGGCCCTACGAGCAGTACTTC. Encoded protein: CASSKAGLAGGPYEQYF. V usage is TRBV21-1 and J usage is TRBJ2-7; whether TRBD2, the table's D call, matches the DNA was not checked. TRBV21-1 corresponds to a pseudogene. The CDR3 consists of 17 residues.

The chain carries TRBV11-2 and TRBJ2-7; 8 bases map to TRBD2. V lost 5 bases and J lost 2; bases outside the gene matches: 5. The CDR3 spans 14 residues. Germline loops: CDR1 SGHAT, CDR2 FQNNGV. Here the CDR3 reads CASSLGLAPYEQYF. CDR3 bases: TGTGCCAGCAGCCTAGGACTAGCCCCCTACGAGCAGTACTTC. Full variable domain (outside the CDR3, taken from reference TRBV11-2 and TRBJ2-7): EAGVAQSPRYKIIEKRQSVAFWCNPISGHATLYWYQQILGQGPKLLIQFQNNGVVDDSQLPKDRFSAERLKGVDSTLKIQPAKLEDSAVYLCASSLGLAPYEQYFGPGTRLTVT.

CDR3 DNA sequence: TGTGCCAGCAGCGTACTAGCGGGGGGGCCTAATGAGCAGTTCTTC. Protein: CASSVLAGGPNEQFF. The chain employs TRBV9 and TRBJ2-1; 12 bases agree with TRBD2. Germline V lookup: CDR1 SGDLS, CDR2 YYNGEE. There are 15 residues in the CDR3. J gave up 7 bases and V 1 base, and 3 bases lay outside the gene matches. The variable domain in full, completed from reference TRBV9 and TRBJ2-1, reads DSGVTQTPKHLITATGQRVTLRCSPRSGDLSVYWYQQSLDQGLQFLIQYYNGEERAKGNILERFSAQQFPDLHSELNLSSLELGDSALYFCASSVLAGGPNEQFFGPGTRLTVL.

There are a few counts of this clone. V is TRBV18 and J is TRBJ1-4, with TRBD1 identical over 10 bases. CDR3 length: 14 residues. The germline gives CDR1 KGHSH, CDR2 LQKENI. Germline trimming cut 3 bases from V and 11 bases from J; bases unmatched to any gene: 6. As DNA, the CDR3 is TGTGCCAGCTCACCTAGGGACAGGGGAGACAAACTGTTTTTT. Translation: CASSPRDRGDKLFF.

V usage is TRBV7-2 and J usage is TRBJ2-7; 9 bases are shared with TRBD1. Trimming cost V 3 bases and J 5 bases; bases outside gene matches: 5. Germline CDR1 is SGHTA and CDR2 is FQGNSA. The CDR3 extends over 14 amino acids. CDR3 sequence (DNA): TGTGCCAGCAGCTTCCGGACAGGGGAAAACGAGCAGTACTTC. Residues: CASSFRTGENEQYF.

The rearrangement joins TRBV27 to TRBJ2-5, with D perhaps given as TRBD1 or TRBD2 (6 bases each). The V gene's germline CDR1 is MNHEY and CDR2 SMNVEV (reference sequence). The CDR3 is 15 amino acids. Trimming left V 3 bases short and J 4 bases short, with 15 bases between. CDR3 nucleotide sequence: TGTGCCAGCAGTTTTGGGGGGCTTAGTTCAGAGACCCAGTACTTC. It yields the protein CASSFGGLSSETQYF.

The chain employs TRBV6-4 and TRBJ2-7, with D maybe TRBD1 (6 bases). The CDR3 sequence is 13 residues long. V was pared by 10 bases and J by 1 base, with 14 bases between. Germline V gene data show CDR1 as MRHNA and CDR2 as SNTAGT. CDR3 sequence: CAIQGKYSYEQYF. CDR3 DNA sequence: TGTGCCATCCAGGGGAAATATTCCTACGAGCAGTACTTC.

The genes are TRBV5-5 and TRBJ1-1, with a tentative D call TRBD1 (6 bases). V lost 9 bases and J 0 bases, leaving 12 bases between the germline ends. The CDR3 is 13 amino acids. Germline CDR1 is SGHKS and CDR2 is YYEKEE (reference sequence). CDR3 sequence reads: CATKGDLNTEAFF. The DNA of the CDR3 is TGTGCCACAAAGGGGGATTTGAACACTGAAGCTTTCTTT.

The chain has TRBV2 and TRBJ2-7, with 11 bases identical to TRBD1. Germline loops: CDR1 SNHLY, CDR2 FYNNEI. The CDR3 contains 14 residues. The ends lost 9 bases at V and 5 bases at J; junction bases unmatched: 9. DNA for the CDR3: TGTGCCAGTCCCTCCGGGACAGGGGGAGACGAGCAGTACTTC. Translation gives CASPSGTGGDEQYF.

The sample holds a few counts of this clone. This sequence joins TRBV9 and TRBJ1-3; D not resolved. The V gene lost 6 bases and the J gene lost 0 bases, with 10 bases spanning the gap. The CDR3 contains 14 residues. CDR1 SGDLS and CDR2 YYNGEE come from the germline V gene. For the CDR3, the DNA is TGTGCCAGCAAGTACAGAGACTCTGGAAACACCATATATTTT. Translation gives CASKYRDSGNTIYF.

The gene calls are TRBV10-3 and TRBJ1-1, with 7 bases lining up with TRBD1. Germline loops: CDR1 ENHRY, CDR2 SYGVKD. The CDR3 has 16 amino acids. V shed 3 bases, J shed 6 bases, and the junction held 13 bases outside the gene matches. The CDR3: CAISDEGGGFSSEAFF. The CDR3 DNA sequence: TGTGCCATCAGTGATGAAGGGGGCGGTTTTAGCTCTGAAGCTTTCTTT.

J is TRBJ2-7 and V is TRBV7-9; D is perhaps TRBD2 (5 bases). Trimming shortened V by 2 bases and J by 5 bases, and 10 bases separated the two germline ends. Germline V CDR1 and CDR2: SEHNR, FQNEAQ (reference sequence). The CDR3 consists of 13 residues. CDR3 DNA sequence: TGTGCCAGCAGCTTATGGGAGCACAACGAGCAGTACTTC. It translates to CASSLWEHNEQYF.

The chain has TRBV2 and TRBJ2-1, with 8 positions matching TRBD2. CDR1 and CDR2 (germline): SNHLY, FYNNEI. With V trimmed by 2 bases and J by 4 bases, 13 bases remained unmatched. The CDR3 totals 18 residues. The CDR3 coding sequence is TGTGCCAGCAGTGAATCCCTCGTCTCAGAGCGGGGGTACAATGAGCAGTTCTTC. This translates into CASSESLVSERGYNEQFF.

This clone showed up many times. The rearrangement joins TRBV4-2 to TRBJ2-7; either TRBD1 or TRBD2 may fit D (5 bases each). Per germline, CDR1 LGHNA and CDR2 YNFKEQ. V lost 0 bases to trimming and J lost 4 bases, with 16 bases between them. CDR3 length: 16 amino acids. Here the CDR3 DNA reads TGTGCCAGCAGCCAAGAGGGCCCCCGGGGCTTTTACGAGCAGTACTTC. The encoded protein is CASSQEGPRGFYEQYF.

Judged by abundance, this clone is medium-sized (0.01 to 0.1%). The genes are TRBV6-6 and TRBJ2-5, with 7 bases fitting TRBD1. Germline V gives CDR1 MNHNY, CDR2 SVGAGI (reference sequence). V was clipped by 6 bases and J by 5 bases; unmatched bases: 12. This CDR3 comprises 15 residues. The CDR3 sequence: CASSDRAGPLETQYF. The CDR3 coding sequence is TGTGCCAGCAGCGACAGGGCTGGGCCCCTCGAGACCCAGTACTTC.

This clone showed up just once. The rearrangement joins TRBV27 to TRBJ2-5; 10 bases align to TRBD1. The CDR3 is 12 residues long. Germline V gene sequence: CDR1 MNHEY, CDR2 SMNVEV (reference sequence). V lost 6 bases to trimming and J lost 9 bases; unmatched junction nucleotides: 4. CDR3 bases: TGTGCCAGCAGACAGGACAGGGGGTCCCAGTACTTC. Translating it yields CASRQDRGSQYF.

This clone was seen a few times. The chain recombines TRBV2 with TRBJ2-7, with D uncertain. V was shortened by 2 bases and J by 0 bases, with 8 bases between the two germline ends. Germline assignment: CDR1 SNHLY and CDR2 FYNNEI. The CDR3 is made up of 14 amino acids. DNA for the CDR3: TGTGCCAGCAGTGAATTGCTGTTCTCCTACGAGCAGTACTTC. It is translated as CASSELLFSYEQYF.

In this sample, this clone turned up a few times. The chain's CDR3 is CASSFQTSGERTDTQYF. CDR3 nucleotide sequence: TGTGCCAGCAGCTTCCAGACTAGCGGGGAGCGCACAGATACGCAGTATTTT. The V gene is TRBV5-5, the J gene TRBJ2-3; 11 bases match TRBD2. V lost 2 bases to trimming and J lost 1 base; unmatched junction nucleotides: 6. There are 17 residues in the CDR3. CDR1 and CDR2 from the germline V gene are SGHKS and YYEKEE (reference sequence). Drawing the rest from reference TRBV5-5 and TRBJ2-3, the complete variable domain is DAGVTQSPTHLIKTRGQQVTLRCSPISGHKSVSWYQQVLGQGPQFIFQYYEKEERGRGNFPDRFSARQFPNYSSELNVNALLLGDSALYLCASSFQTSGERTDTQYFGPGTRLTVL.

This clone occurred once. V is TRBV11-1 and J is TRBJ2-7; TRBD2 is a possible D gene (5 bases). V was cut by 4 bases and J by 6 bases, with 13 bases left in between. CDR3 size: 13 residues. Per germline, CDR1 SGHAT and CDR2 FQDESV (reference sequence). CDR3 coding DNA: TGTGCCAGCAGCTCCCTGGGAGCTCTCGAGCAGTACTTC. Amino acids: CASSSLGALEQYF.

The V and J genes are TRBV2 and TRBJ2-3; 10 bases are shared with TRBD2. This CDR3 is built from 18 residues. Germline-derived CDR1 and CDR2 are SNHLY and FYNNEI. Trimming cost V 4 bases and J 2 bases; bases outside gene matches: 12. The CDR3 nucleotides are TGTGCCAGCAGTGGGCTAGCGGGGGCCCTAGAGCACACAGATACGCAGTATTTT. Translating gives CASSGLAGALEHTDTQYF.

This clone was seen a handful of times. The J gene is TRBJ2-1, the V gene TRBV4-3; TRBD1 matches 7 bases. This CDR3 is built from 15 residues. In germline, CDR1 is LGHNA, CDR2 YSLEER. J was trimmed by 10 bases and V by 0 bases; bases with no gene match: 9. CDR3 sequence: CASSQEHGGRGEQFF. DNA for the CDR3: TGCGCCAGCAGCCAAGAGCACGGAGGCAGGGGGGAGCAGTTCTTC.

This clone was detected a few times. J is TRBJ2-4 and V is TRBV2, with 9 bases fitting TRBD1. After removal of 6 bases from V and 6 bases from J, the junction contained 6 bases not matched to a gene. Germline-derived CDR1 and CDR2 are SNHLY and FYNNEI. The CDR3 consists of 14 residues. This CDR3 is CASSQGQGGNIQYF. DNA for the CDR3: TGTGCCAGCAGCCAGGGACAGGGAGGAAACATTCAGTACTTC.

The chain joins TRBV19 to TRBJ1-2; D possibly corresponds to TRBD1 (6 bases). The CDR3 extends over 14 amino acids. Looked up from germline, CDR1 is LNHDA and CDR2 is SQIVND (reference sequence). The V gene lost 5 bases and the J gene lost 0 bases, with 10 bases spanning the gap. CDR3 bases: TGTGCCAGTAGTTGGAACAGGGCTAACTATGGCTACACCTTC. It is translated as CASSWNRANYGYTF.